The 30 T cell receptor beta chains reported below all come from one sample, sequenced in a study of blood T cells in healthy people across ages. Alongside a J-beta primer mix, a sample-barcoded 5' primer served in a second PCR lasting roughly 7 to 12 cycles. TCRdb ran MiXCR on the 5' RACE reads and lists one entry per CDR3 protein. The sample consists of roughly 1,500,000 distinct CDR3 sequences, 42% of them appearing once. The material sequenced was blood. These receptors were taken from a woman aged 18-29 years in good health.

This clonotype showed up just a few times. This chain joins TRBV7-2 and TRBJ2-1; no clear D. Trimming took 0 bases from V and 4 from J, leaving 10 bases between them. Germline V lookup: CDR1 SGHTA, CDR2 FQGNSA. The CDR3 spans 15 residues. CDR3 bases: TGTGCCAGCAGCTTAGCGGCCGTGATGTACAATGAGCAGTTCTTC. This sequence encodes CASSLAAVMYNEQFF.

The gene calls are TRBV6-5 and TRBJ2-5; 8 bases match TRBD2. V trimming: 8 bases; J trimming: 11 bases; junction bases outside the gene matches: 13. This CDR3 comprises 13 residues. The germline CDR1 and CDR2 sequences are MNHEY and SVGAGI. DNA of the CDR3: TGTGCCAGCGTCGGACTAGCAAACAATGAGCAGTACTTC. This encodes CASVGLANNEQYF.

The chain carries TRBV27 and TRBJ2-7; tentative D call: TRBD1 (6 bases). V lost 5 bases to trimming and J lost 2 bases, with 16 bases between them. The CDR3 sequence is 15 residues long. Per the germline V gene, CDR1 is MNHEY and CDR2 is SMNVEV (reference sequence). DNA for the CDR3: TGTGCCAGCAGTGCAAACAGGGCACGTACCTACGAGCAGTACTTC. Translated, it gives CASSANRARTYEQYF.

The CDR3 region is CASSLSPQTSYEQYF. CDR3 bases: TGTGCCAGCAGCTTATCCCCGCAGACATCCTACGAGCAGTACTTC. The chain combines TRBV7-3 with TRBJ2-7; D not certain. Germline CDR1 SGHTA, CDR2 FQGTGA. The CDR3 runs to 15 residues. Trimming left V 2 bases short and J 1 base short, with 12 bases between.

This clonotype appeared a single time. Mismatch with germline at one junction end may stem from a read error. The DNA for the CDR3 is TGTCCCAGCAGCCATCCCCCTGGGGTAGCGGGAGGGCCGAATGAGCAGTACTTC. Its protein product is CPSSHPPGVAGGPNEQYF. The chain carries TRBV7-4 and TRBJ2-5, with 11 bases aligning to TRBD2. Per germline, CDR1 SGHVT and CDR2 SQSDAQ. This CDR3 region has 18 residues.

The chain joins TRBV30 to TRBJ2-4, with D perhaps being TRBD1 or TRBD2 (6 bases each). TRBJ2-7 explains the end of the DNA better; the J call may be wrong. Germline assignment: CDR1 GTSNPN and CDR2 SVGIG (reference sequence). The length of the CDR3 is 14 residues. The CDR3: CAWTTEGGAYEQYF. The CDR3 DNA reads TGTGCCTGGACGACCGAGGGGGGAGCCTACGAGCAGTACTTC.

This chain connects TRBV12-3 or TRBV12-4 to TRBJ1-5; weak D call: TRBD1 (6 bases). This CDR3 has 14 residues. The V end was cut by 7 bases, the J end by 5 bases, with 15 bases between. CDR3 sequence: CASTSEGGYQPQHF. CDR3 bases: TGTGCCAGCACCTCGGAAGGGGGTTATCAGCCCCAGCATTTT.

This chain's CDR3 is CASKIQGGGNEQYF. The CDR3 bases are TGTGCCAGCAAAATACAGGGTGGTGGTAACGAGCAGTACTTC. The rearrangement uses TRBV2 and TRBJ2-4, with D perhaps TRBD1 (6 bases). The closer fit of TRBJ2-7 to the DNA end suggests the J call may be wrong. Germline-derived CDR1 and CDR2 are SNHLY and FYNNEI. CDR3 size: 14 residues.

This clonotype was recorded at least ten times. The chain links TRBV7-9 to TRBJ2-3; 10 bases are a match to TRBD2. Germline lookup yields CDR1 SEHNR and CDR2 FQNEAQ (reference sequence). J gave up 0 bases and V 4 bases, and 4 bases lay outside the gene matches. This CDR3 spans 16 amino acids. The CDR3 loop is CASSSGLAASTDTQYF. The CDR3 nucleotides are TGTGCCAGCAGCTCCGGACTAGCGGCCAGCACAGATACGCAGTATTTT.

The chain joins TRBV5-1 to TRBJ2-3; the D gene could be TRBD1 or TRBD2 (5 bases each). The CDR3 has 17 amino acids. The V gene lost 0 bases and the J gene lost 0 bases, with 14 bases spanning the gap. Germline CDR1 SGHRS, CDR2 YFSETQ. The CDR3 bases are TGCGCCAGCAGCTTGGCGGGGACGCCCCTTAGCACAGATACGCAGTATTTT. Translating it yields CASSLAGTPLSTDTQYF.

The gene calls are TRBV6-6 and TRBJ1-2; D gene ambiguous. The CDR3 is made up of 14 amino acids. Germline lookup yields CDR1 MNHNY and CDR2 SVGAGI (reference sequence). The ends were cut back, 6 bases at V and 6 bases at J, with 17 bases in the middle. In nucleotides, the CDR3 is TGTGCCAGCAGAGGCCCCGGGGTATCAGATGGCTACACCTTC. Residues: CASRGPGVSDGYTF.

The chain joins TRBV6-5 to TRBJ2-3, with a weak D call TRBD1 (5 bases). Trimming removed 6 bases from V and 9 bases from J, with 19 bases in between. CDR3 size: 14 residues. From germline, CDR1 is MNHEY and CDR2 SVGAGI. CDR3 sequence reads: CASRPTPDKGTQYF. The CDR3 bases are TGTGCCAGCAGACCTACCCCCGACAAGGGGACGCAGTATTTT.

A single count supports this clonotype. A read error may be the cause here, since a much bigger clone is one base away. This chain connects TRBV27 to TRBJ1-2; D possibly corresponds to TRBD1 (5 bases). The CDR3 length is 12 residues. Per the germline V gene, CDR1 is MNHEY and CDR2 is SMNVEV (reference sequence). Between the trimmed V and J ends, which lost 8 bases and 7 bases, there was a span of 14 bases. CDR3 bases: TGTGCCAGCTCAAACGGGGACGGTGGCTACACCTTC. It specifies CASSNGDGGYTF.

This clonotype was detected many times. This chain uses TRBV21-1 with TRBJ2-7; the D call TRBD1 from the table was never checked on the DNA. TRBV21-1 is marked as a pseudogene. This CDR3 is built from 15 residues. CDR3 sequence: CASSRGQDLNYEQYF. The CDR3 coding sequence is TGTGCCAGCAGCCGCGGACAGGACCTTAACTACGAGCAGTACTTC.

The chain employs TRBV28 and TRBJ1-5; D perhaps matches TRBD1 (5 bases). The CDR3 extends over 15 amino acids. CDR1 and CDR2 (germline): MDHEN, SYDVKM. Trimming removed 6 bases at V and 5 bases at J, with 17 bases between. The DNA for the CDR3 is TGTGCCAGCAGGCGAACACAAGGGGATCATCAGCCCCAGCATTTT. Protein sequence: CASRRTQGDHQPQHF.

This clonotype showed up just a few times. This rearrangement joins TRBV12-3 or TRBV12-4 to TRBJ2-7, with TRBD2 matching 10 bases. With 5 bases clipped from V and 3 bases from J, the junction kept 7 bases outside the gene matches. This CDR3 contains 15 residues. The CDR3 region is CASSPRGLADYEQYF. The DNA for the CDR3 is TGTGCCAGCAGTCCCCGCGGACTAGCGGACTACGAGCAGTACTTC.

This clonotype was detected a few times. The chain employs TRBV12-3 or TRBV12-4 and TRBJ1-1; D is possibly TRBD1 (6 bases). With 2 bases removed from V and 11 bases from J, the gap between germline ends came to 12 bases. The CDR3 is made up of 12 amino acids. The CDR3 DNA reads as TGTGCCAGCAGTTTACAGGGGCAACGGGCTTTCTTT. It translates to CASSLQGQRAFF.

The gene calls are TRBV2 and TRBJ1-2, with D uncertain. This CDR3 is 15 amino acids long. Germline values: CDR1 SNHLY, CDR2 FYNNEI. V was pared by 8 bases and J by 3 bases, with 19 bases between. The CDR3 nucleotides read TGTGCCAGCCACCCGGGCGGGCAGGCCTACTATGGCTACACCTTC. Its translation: CASHPGGQAYYGYTF.

Regarding this clonotype: At one end the junction does not follow the germline gene, possibly because of a read error. The V gene is TRBV15, the J gene TRBJ2-1; a weak D match, TRBD2 (6 bases). Germline V gene sequence: CDR1 LNHNV, CDR2 YYDKDF (reference sequence). This CDR3 region has 16 residues. The CDR3 DNA is TGTGTCACCAGCAGAGTAGGGACTTATCATGACAATGAGCAGTTCTTC. As protein: CVTSRVGTYHDNEQFF.

In the case of this clonotype: The junction does not match germline at one end; this may be a read error. The genes are TRBV7-7 and TRBJ2-3, with TRBD1 as a possible D gene (6 bases). Looked up from germline, CDR1 is SSHAT and CDR2 is FNYEAQ (reference sequence). The CDR3 loop spans 14 amino acids. The CDR3 DNA follows: TGTGCTAGCAGCTTAGTCCCAGGGGTAGATACGCAGTATTTT. This gives the protein CASSLVPGVDTQYF.

The chain links TRBV27 to TRBJ2-3; no clear D gene. The CDR3 covers 14 residues. V lost 2 bases to trimming and J lost 5 bases, with 11 bases between them. Germline V gene data show CDR1 as MNHEY and CDR2 as SMNVEV (reference sequence). The CDR3 DNA is TGTGCCAGCAGTTTAAAGCCTTACGTAGATACGCAGTATTTT. It specifies CASSLKPYVDTQYF.

This clonotype was recorded many times. The chain has TRBV2 and TRBJ2-3; weak D call: TRBD2 (7 bases). The ends were cut back, 8 bases at V and 2 bases at J, with 14 bases in the middle. The germline V gene has CDR1 SNHLY and CDR2 FYNNEI. The CDR3 runs 14 residues. As DNA, the CDR3 is TGTGCCAGCTGGCGGGGGCCTATCACAGATACGCAGTATTTT. Translation: CASWRGPITDTQYF.

V and J are TRBV20-1 and TRBJ1-1, with 10 bases matching TRBD1. V gave up 5 bases and J gave up 5 bases; unmatched junction bases: 11. The CDR3 length is 15 residues. Germline CDR1 is DFQATT and CDR2 is SNEGSKA (reference sequence). CDR3 in amino acids: CSAPRPDRGGTEAFF. The CDR3 DNA reads as TGCAGTGCTCCCCGGCCGGACAGGGGGGGGACTGAAGCTTTCTTT.

This clonotype has just one count. This rearrangement joins TRBV20-1 to TRBJ2-4, with a tentative D call TRBD2 (5 bases). This CDR3 comprises 12 residues. In germline, CDR1 is DFQATT, CDR2 SNEGSKA (reference sequence). V lost 5 bases to trimming and J lost 13 bases, with 18 bases between them. CDR3: CSASDLDYGQYF. CDR3 nucleotides: TGCAGTGCTTCAGACTTAGACTACGGGCAGTACTTC.

As regards this clonotype: One junction end disagrees with the germline gene, perhaps due to a read error. The chain recombines TRBV2 with TRBJ2-3; 13 bases line up with TRBD2. The germline CDR1 and CDR2 sequences are SNHLY and FYNNEI. CDR3 length: 14 residues. DNA of the CDR3: TGTACCAGCAGTCTTACTAGCGGGGGGGCAAAGCAGTATTTT. Translating it yields CTSSLTSGGAKQYF.

This chain uses TRBV15 with TRBJ2-7; 7 bases fit TRBD1. Germline-derived CDR1 and CDR2 are LNHNV and YYDKDF (reference sequence). This CDR3 is built from 16 residues. With V trimmed by 3 bases and J by 2 bases, 10 bases remained unmatched. CDR3 in DNA: TGTGCCACCAGCAGCATAACCGGGACAGAACCCTACGAGCAGTACTTC. Translated, it gives CATSSITGTEPYEQYF.

The chain joins TRBV11-1 to TRBJ2-5; TRBD2 matches 10 bases. The CDR3 runs to 18 residues. V shed 1 base, J shed 1 base, and the junction held 9 bases outside the gene matches. CDR1 and CDR2 from the germline V gene are SGHAT and FQDESV (reference sequence). The CDR3 here is CASSLGVGTSVVQETQYF. For the CDR3, the DNA is TGTGCCAGCAGCTTAGGTGTCGGGACTAGCGTTGTCCAAGAGACCCAGTACTTC.

A word on this clonotype: Compared with germline, one end of the junction differs, possibly owing to a read error. The chain couples TRBV5-1 to TRBJ2-3; maybe TRBD1 (6 bases). The CDR3 length is 17 residues. Germline values: CDR1 SGHRS, CDR2 YFSETQ. The CDR3 reads CAISSLLLDSSTDTQYF. CDR3 DNA sequence: TGCGCCATCAGCTCCCTTTTGCTGGACAGCAGCACAGATACGCAGTATTTT.

The chain employs TRBV12-3 or TRBV12-4 and TRBJ2-1; TRBD1 aligns across 7 bases. Losses at the gene ends were 6 bases for V and 9 bases for J; bases not matched to a gene: 20. The CDR3 is 17 amino acids. This chain's CDR3 is CASRFPPTGFGGGEQFF. CDR3 nucleotides: TGTGCCAGCAGATTCCCCCCGACAGGGTTCGGAGGCGGTGAGCAGTTCTTC.

CDR3 sequence reads: CASSYSKQPYEQYF. DNA of the CDR3: TGTGCCAGCAGTTACTCGAAACAGCCCTACGAGCAGTACTTC. This chain links TRBV6-5 with TRBJ2-7; D remains unclear. The CDR3 has 14 amino acids. Germline CDR1 is MNHEY and CDR2 is SVGAGI. V was cut by 0 bases and J by 2 bases, with 8 bases left in between.